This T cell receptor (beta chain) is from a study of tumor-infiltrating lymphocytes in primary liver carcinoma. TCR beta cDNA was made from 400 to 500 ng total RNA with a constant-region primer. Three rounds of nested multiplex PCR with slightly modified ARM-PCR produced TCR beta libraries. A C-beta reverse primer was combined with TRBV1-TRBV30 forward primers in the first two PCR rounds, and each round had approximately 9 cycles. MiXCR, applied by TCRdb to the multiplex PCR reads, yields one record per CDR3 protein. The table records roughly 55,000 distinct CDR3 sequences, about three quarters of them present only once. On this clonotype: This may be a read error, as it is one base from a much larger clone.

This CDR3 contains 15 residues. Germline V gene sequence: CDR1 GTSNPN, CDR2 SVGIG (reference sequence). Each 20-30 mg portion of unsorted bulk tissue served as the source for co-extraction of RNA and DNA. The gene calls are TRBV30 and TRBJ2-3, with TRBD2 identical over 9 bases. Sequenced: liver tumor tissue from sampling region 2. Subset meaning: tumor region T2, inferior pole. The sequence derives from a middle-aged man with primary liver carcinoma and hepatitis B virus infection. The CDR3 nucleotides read TGTGCCCGGAGTGTTTTAGCGGGAGAGTCAGATACGCAGTATTTT. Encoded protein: CARSVLAGESDTQYF.